This T cell receptor (beta chain) comes out of a study of control samples from healthy donors and cancer patients. The germline CDR1 and CDR2 sequences are KGHDR and SFDVKD. The junction had 3 bases not matched to a gene; V was cut back by 3 bases and J by 0 bases. The CDR3 has 16 amino acids. Assay: immunoSEQ multiplex PCR; the TCRdb copy retains only in-frame clones and omits some. Among roughly 450,000 clones listed, over 75% were seen once. This TCR was recovered from a man aged 35-49 years with head and neck cancer. The genes are TRBV24-1 and TRBJ2-1, with 8 nucleotides matching TRBD1. What was sequenced was PBMCs. The CDR3, as DNA: TGTGCCACCAGTGATCGACAGGGGCGCTCCTACAATGAGCAGTTCTTC. Its protein is CATSDRQGRSYNEQFF.